The rows below give T cell receptor beta chains drawn from one sample of a study of shared clonotypes between healthy human individuals. Sequenced by immunoSEQ multiplex PCR; TCRdb stores in-frame clones only, minus some. The sample has 2 million to 2.5 million clones; about 95% are singletons. Sequencing input: naive CD8+ T cells sorted from blood. These receptors were collected from a man between 18 and 35 years old in good health. Both conserved end residues are part of each CDR3. D genes are given only for firm matches.

d_call	j_call	v_call	cdr3_aa	cdr3_nt
.	TRBJ1-5	TRBV28	CASSNRAWGNQPQHF	TGTGCCAGCAGTAACAGGGCGTGGGGCAATCAGCCCCAGCATTTT
.	TRBJ1-1	TRBV6-5	CASTGVNQGPTEAFF	TGTGCCAGTACCGGGGTGAACCAGGGACCCACTGAAGCTTTCTTT
TRBD1	TRBJ2-7	TRBV6-1	CASSEAIWTGPVRQYF	TGTGCCAGCAGTGAAGCCATTTGGACAGGTCCGGTGAGGCAGTACTTC
TRBD1	TRBJ1-2	TRBV5-6	CASSWGSTGAGDYGYTF	TGTGCCAGCAGCTGGGGAAGCACAGGGGCAGGAGACTATGGCTACACCTTC
.	TRBJ2-7	TRBV13	CASSGKGGGSYEQYF	TGTGCCAGCAGCGGCAAGGGTGGGGGCTCCTACGAGCAGTACTTC
.	TRBJ1-6	TRBV28	CASTQQREDSPLHF	TGTGCCAGCACCCAACAGAGGGAAGATTCACCCCTCCACTTT
TRBD2	TRBJ2-1	TRBV7-2	CASSLPGLAVTNEQFF	TGTGCCAGCAGCCTGCCGGGACTAGCGGTCACTAATGAGCAGTTCTTC
TRBD1	TRBJ1-1	TRBV2	CASSEVGTGMNTEAFF	TGTGCCAGCAGTGAAGTGGGGACAGGGATGAACACTGAAGCTTTCTTT
.	TRBJ1-5	TRBV27	CASSSHNQPQHF	TGTGCCAGCAGTTCGCACAATCAGCCCCAGCATTTT
.	TRBJ2-3	TRBV11-2	CASSLRLGQDTQYF	TGTGCCAGCAGCTTAAGATTGGGGCAAGATACGCAGTATTTT
.	TRBJ1-4	TRBV10-3	CAISELSGANEKLFF	TGTGCCATCAGTGAACTCTCTGGGGCTAATGAAAAACTGTTTTTT
.	TRBJ1-2	TRBV27	CASSGRAYGYTF	TGTGCCAGCAGCGGACGGGCCTATGGCTACACCTTC
.	TRBJ2-7	TRBV2	CAKSTGFSYEQYF	TGTGCCAAATCGACAGGATTCTCCTACGAGCAGTACTTC
.	TRBJ2-7	TRBV7-2	CASSLAVGAYEQYF	TGTGCCAGCAGCTTAGCCGTGGGGGCCTACGAGCAGTACTTC
TRBD2	TRBJ2-5	TRBV28	CASRLAGGRQETQYF	TGTGCCAGCAGGCTAGCGGGGGGGCGCCAAGAGACCCAGTACTTC
.	TRBJ2-7	TRBV25-1	CASSEGTAYEQYF	TGTGCCAGCAGTGAGGGCACGGCCTACGAGCAGTACTTC
.	TRBJ1-2	TRBV4-3	CASSQVELGPYGYTF	TGCGCCAGCAGCCAAGTAGAGCTGGGGCCTTATGGCTACACCTTC
TRBD1	TRBJ2-7	TRBV7-6	CASSLGGQYSYEQYF	TGTGCCAGCAGCTTAGGGGGACAGTACTCCTACGAGCAGTACTTC
.	TRBJ1-2	TRBV9	CASSAWDGGNYGYTF	TGTGCCAGCAGCGCCTGGGACGGGGGTAACTATGGCTACACCTTC
.	TRBJ2-5	TRBV29-1	CSARGDPTSQETQYF	TGCAGCGCGAGGGGGGACCCGACTTCCCAAGAGACCCAGTACTTC
.	TRBJ2-3	TRBV21-1	CASSKEVGTGITDTQYF	.
TRBD2	TRBJ2-1	TRBV29-1	CSIKDIAGHSYNEQFF	TGCAGCATCAAGGACATAGCGGGACACTCCTACAATGAGCAGTTCTTC
.	TRBJ1-6	TRBV6-5	CASSYEQAGTPLHF	TGTGCCAGCAGTTACGAGCAGGCGGGGACACCCCTCCACTTT
.	TRBJ1-3	TRBV11-2	CASSSPLSEEAGNTIYF	TGTGCCAGCAGCTCCCCCCTCTCGGAGGAAGCTGGAAACACCATATATTTT
.	TRBJ2-1	TRBV4-1	CASSQVGGDNEQFF	TGCGCCAGCAGCCAAGTCGGAGGCGACAATGAGCAGTTCTTC
TRBD2	TRBJ2-1	TRBV9	CASSPGGDPFYNEQFF	TGTGCCAGCAGCCCCGGGGGGGACCCCTTCTACAATGAGCAGTTCTTC
.	TRBJ1-6	TRBV30	CAWSVLDAEDSPLHF	TGTGCCTGGAGTGTATTAGACGCTGAGGATTCACCCCTCCACTTT
.	TRBJ2-5	TRBV14	CASSHREERETQYF	TGTGCCAGCAGCCACAGGGAAGAGAGGGAGACCCAGTACTTC
TRBD1	TRBJ1-2	TRBV7-9	CASSHSGTGIYYGYTF	TGTGCCAGCAGCCATTCCGGGACAGGGATCTACTATGGCTACACCTTC
TRBD1	TRBJ1-1	TRBV4-1	CASSQAGQGWTEAFF	TGCGCCAGCAGCCAGGCGGGACAGGGGTGGACTGAAGCTTTCTTT
.	TRBJ1-6	TRBV5-4	CASSLGGPPLHF	TGTGCCAGCAGCCTTGGTGGTCCACCCCTCCACTTT